Sequencing of this T cell receptor (beta chain) was carried out in a study of cytomegalovirus exposure and HLA in healthy donors. Study-level findings and limits: Evidence from a later analysis indicated that most CMV-associated TCR beta chains looked HLA-restricted. Follow-up analysis seemed to connect common viral pathogens with several of the most significant clusters identified.

To note about this clone: Its target is not known.

With 7 bases removed from V and 2 bases from J, the gap between germline ends came to 13 bases. CDR1 and CDR2 (germline): MNHEY, SMNVEV (reference sequence). The CDR3 sequence is 14 residues long. Participants comprised healthy donors of bone marrow. Amplification used 60 Vbeta primers and 13 Jbeta primers. Sequencing used immunoSEQ multiplex PCR; TCRdb keeps in-frame clones, though not all of them. This sample carries 150,000 to 200,000 clones, roughly 75% of them seen once, and the ten largest clones take around 11%. The chain employs TRBV27 and TRBJ2-3; D ambiguous. Sequencing was carried out using PBMCs. The receptor was derived from a man aged 18 to 29 in good health and CMV-seropositive. CDR3 sequence reads: CASTSTPATDTQYF. In DNA, the CDR3 is TGTGCCAGCACCTCGACACCTGCCACAGATACGCAGTATTTT.